This passage covers 9 T cell receptor beta chains from one sample sequenced in a study of cytomegalovirus exposure and HLA in healthy donors. Clones were read by immunoSEQ multiplex PCR, and TCRdb kept only the in-frame ones, dropping some. The data hold under 300,000 clones, with about 90% observed a single time. Sequencing used PBMCs. These receptors all stem from a woman aged 18-29 years in good health and CMV-seronegative.

The CDR3 nucleotides are TGTGCCAGCTTAACAGGGGGTTCACCCTACAATGAGCAGTTCTTC. Its protein product is CASLTGGSPYNEQFF. V gene TRBV18 combines with J gene TRBJ2-1; 8 bases match TRBD1. With V trimmed by 7 bases and J by 2 bases, 7 bases remained unmatched. The V gene's germline CDR1 is KGHSH and CDR2 LQKENI. This CDR3 has 15 amino acids.

The chain combines TRBV13 with TRBJ2-1; D possibly corresponds to TRBD1 (5 bases). Trimming removed 0 bases at V and 1 base at J, with 7 bases between. Germline V gene lookup returns CDR1 PRHDT and CDR2 FYEKMQ (reference sequence). The CDR3 has 15 residues. CDR3 bases: TGTGCCAGCAGCTTAGGCCAGGGATCCTACAATGAGCAGTTCTTC. Its protein is CASSLGQGSYNEQFF.

J is TRBJ2-7 and V is TRBV28; TRBD1 matches at 7 bases. Germline trimming cut 3 bases from V and 7 bases from J; bases unmatched to any gene: 9. CDR1 MDHEN and CDR2 SYDVKM come from the germline V gene. The CDR3 is made up of 14 amino acids. CDR3 amino acids: CASSFGVRGSEQYV. CDR3 DNA sequence: TGTGCCAGCAGTTTCGGGGTCAGGGGGTCTGAGCAGTACGTC.

This clone was found many times. This chain uses TRBV6-4 with TRBJ2-1; D perhaps matches TRBD1 (5 bases). This CDR3 has 13 residues. Germline assignment: CDR1 MRHNA and CDR2 SNTAGT. The V end lost 5 bases, the J end lost 2 bases, and 7 bases lay between the germline ends. The CDR3 is CASSKDTYNEQFF. The CDR3 nucleotides are TGTGCCAGCAGTAAGGACACCTACAATGAGCAGTTCTTC.

This clone has only a few counts. Additional DNA sequences in this sample encode the identical CDR3. V gene TRBV19 combines with J gene TRBJ1-2; possible D gene TRBD1, 5 bases. Germline V gene lookup returns CDR1 LNHDA and CDR2 SQIVND (reference sequence). The CDR3 is 13 amino acids. The V gene lost 7 bases and the J gene lost 0 bases, with 9 bases spanning the gap. CDR3 nucleotides: TGTGCCAGTATCGGGGGTCCTAACTATGGCTACACCTTC. Its translation: CASIGGPNYGYTF.

The rearrangement links TRBV7-2 to TRBJ1-2, with 8 bases lining up with TRBD1. V lost 3 bases to trimming and J lost 4 bases; unmatched junction nucleotides: 13. Germline V CDR1 and CDR2: SGHTA, FQGNSA. The CDR3 contains 17 residues. CDR3: CASSLLNVRTGRYGYTF. The CDR3 DNA is TGTGCCAGCAGCTTGCTCAATGTTCGGACAGGGCGCTATGGCTACACCTTC. The variable domain in full, with the rest retrieved from reference TRBV7-2 and TRBJ1-2, is GAGVSQSPSNKVTEKGKDVELRCDPISGHTALYWYRQSLGQGLEFLIYFQGNSAPDKSGLPSDRFSAERTGGSVSTLTIQRTQQEDSAVYLCASSLLNVRTGRYGYTFGSGTRLTVV.

The CDR3 sequence: CASSSGDRAYEQYV. Here the CDR3 DNA reads TGTGCCAGCAGTTCCGGGGACAGGGCCTACGAGCAGTACGTC. The gene calls are TRBV28 and TRBJ2-7; 9 bases match TRBD1. V lost 4 bases and J lost 2; bases outside the gene matches: 3. CDR3 length equals 14 residues. Germline CDR1 and CDR2: MDHEN and SYDVKM.

V is TRBV18 and J is TRBJ2-5; 7 bases agree with TRBD2. This CDR3 is 17 amino acids long. V lost 1 base, J lost 5 bases, and 13 bases stayed unmatched. Germline V gene sequence: CDR1 KGHSH, CDR2 LQKENI. The CDR3 here is CASSPRLADPLVETQYF. DNA of the CDR3: TGTGCCAGCTCACCACGCCTAGCGGACCCCCTGGTCGAGACCCAGTACTTC.

The genes are TRBV29-1 and TRBJ2-1, with 7 bases lining up with TRBD1. Germline lookup yields CDR1 SQVTM and CDR2 ANQGSEA. The V gene end was trimmed by 7 bases and the J gene end by 4 bases; junction bases not matched to a gene: 7. CDR3 length: 13 residues. This CDR3 reads CSASGTAYNEQFF. The CDR3 DNA reads as TGCAGCGCCTCCGGGACAGCATACAATGAGCAGTTCTTC.